The rows below give T cell receptor beta chains drawn from one sample of a study of T-cell reconstitution after alpha-beta-depleted transplantation in children. MiXCR was run by TCRdb on the PCR reads, yielding one entry per CDR3 protein. This table holds approximately 630,000 distinct CDR3 sequences, around 13% found once. This sample comprised PBMCs, obtained before TCRalphabeta/CD19-depleted stem cell transplant. These receptors came from a girl aged 2 to 10 with congenital amegakaryocytic thrombocytopenia, due to receive a stem cell transplant. Both conserved end residues are part of each CDR3. Fields, in order: D gene, V gene, J gene, clone size, CDR3 DNA, CDR3 protein. The D gene is left open where the match is weak. Rows may omit the clone size; those that give it use once, few, many or a size class.

d_gene: TRBD1
v_gene: TRBV10-2
j_gene: TRBJ1-2
abundance: NA
CDR3nt: TGCGCCAGCAGTGAGCATTTGATGCTACAGGGGCCTATTAACTATGGCTACACCTTC
CDR3aa: CASSEHLMLQGPINYGYTF

d_gene: TRBD2
v_gene: TRBV20-1
j_gene: TRBJ2-4
abundance: NA
CDR3nt: TGCAGTGCTAGAGATCCGGGACTAGCGGGAGTTGGCGCCAAAAACATTCAGTACTTC
CDR3aa: CSARDPGLAGVGAKNIQYF

d_gene: TRBD2
v_gene: TRBV9
j_gene: TRBJ2-5
abundance: few
CDR3nt: TGTGCCAGCAGCCCCAATAGCGGGACGAAAGAGACCCAGTACTTC
CDR3aa: CASSPNSGTKETQYF

d_gene: TRBD2
v_gene: TRBV20-1
j_gene: TRBJ2-3
abundance: NA
CDR3nt: TGCAGTGCGAGGACTAGCGGGACTAGCACAGATACGCAGTATTTT
CDR3aa: CSARTSGTSTDTQYF

d_gene: NA
v_gene: TRBV7-9
j_gene: TRBJ2-1
abundance: many
CDR3nt: TGTGCCAGCAGCTTAACAGGACAGAACAATGAGCAGTTCTTC
CDR3aa: CASSLTGQNNEQFF

d_gene: NA
v_gene: TRBV12-5
j_gene: TRBJ2-7
abundance: many
CDR3nt: TGTGCTAGTGCCTACAGGGTCGAGCAGTACTTC
CDR3aa: CASAYRVEQYF

d_gene: NA
v_gene: TRBV12-3/TRBV12-4
j_gene: TRBJ2-1
abundance: many
CDR3nt: TGTGCCAGCAGTCTGGAGAGTTTTGAGCAGTTCTTC
CDR3aa: CASSLESFEQFF

d_gene: TRBD1
v_gene: TRBV19
j_gene: TRBJ2-7
abundance: few
CDR3nt: TGTGCCAGTAGTATTAGGGACAGCGGCTACGAGCAGTACTTC
CDR3aa: CASSIRDSGYEQYF

d_gene: NA
v_gene: TRBV10-3
j_gene: TRBJ2-3
abundance: NA
CDR3nt: TGTGCCATCAGTGAGACCACAGATACGCAGTATTTT
CDR3aa: CAISETTDTQYF

d_gene: TRBD2
v_gene: TRBV7-9
j_gene: TRBJ2-1
abundance: few
CDR3nt: TGTGCCAGCAGCGACCCGACTAGCGGCTTCTCCAATGAGCAGTTCTTC
CDR3aa: CASSDPTSGFSNEQFF

d_gene: TRBD2
v_gene: TRBV11-2
j_gene: TRBJ2-1
abundance: NA
CDR3nt: TGTGCCAGCAGCCTTACTAGCGGAAGGGACAATGAGCAGTTCTTC
CDR3aa: CASSLTSGRDNEQFF

d_gene: TRBD1
v_gene: TRBV20-1
j_gene: TRBJ1-4
abundance: NA
CDR3nt: TGCAGTGCTAGAGATTTAGGACAGGCCCCTGAAAAACTGTTTTTT
CDR3aa: CSARDLGQAPEKLFF

d_gene: TRBD2
v_gene: TRBV12-3/TRBV12-4
j_gene: TRBJ2-1
abundance: NA
CDR3nt: TGTGCCAGCAGCCCAGGGGTGGGACTAGCGGGAGCTGTTGAGCAGTTCTTC
CDR3aa: CASSPGVGLAGAVEQFF

d_gene: NA
v_gene: TRBV18
j_gene: TRBJ2-5
abundance: NA
CDR3nt: TGTGCCAGCTCACCATTGAGGGCACAAGAGACCCAGTACTTC
CDR3aa: CASSPLRAQETQYF

d_gene: NA
v_gene: TRBV5-1
j_gene: TRBJ2-1
abundance: few
CDR3nt: TGCGCCAGCAGCTTGGAAGTGGGGGATTCCTACAATGAGCAGTTCTTC
CDR3aa: CASSLEVGDSYNEQFF